The 14 T cell receptor beta chains presented below share a single source sample, sequenced in a study of T-cell reconstitution after alpha-beta-depleted transplantation in children. TCRbeta library construction was performed incorporating unique molecular identifiers. TCRdb independently ran MiXCR on the PCR reads; one entry per CDR3 protein. Found here are 450,000 to 700,000 distinct CDR3 sequences, 25% to 30% of them singletons; the top ten hold 30% to 45%. Sequenced material: PBMCs, taken before TCRalphabeta/CD19-depleted stem cell transplant. These receptors were obtained from a boy under two years old with Wiskott-Aldrich syndrome, due to receive a stem cell transplant.

The rearrangement links TRBV5-1 to TRBJ2-1, with 8 bases lining up with TRBD1. V lost 4 bases and J lost 7; bases outside the gene matches: 7. CDR3 length equals 14 residues. CDR1 and CDR2 (germline): SGHRS, YFSETQ. The CDR3 spells CASSRAGTGNEQFF. The CDR3 nucleotides are TGCGCCAGCAGCAGGGCCGGGACAGGAAATGAGCAGTTCTTC.

J is TRBJ2-1 and V is TRBV6-5; TRBD1 is a possible D gene (7 bases). V was shortened by 8 bases and J by 2 bases, with 16 bases between the two germline ends. The germline V gene encodes CDR1 MNHEY and CDR2 SVGAGI. The CDR3 covers 15 residues. CDR3 DNA: TGTGCCAGCGCCGGAGGGGGCGGAACCTACAATGAGCAGTTCTTC. Translated, it gives CASAGGGGTYNEQFF.

This clonotype was recorded a few times. The rearrangement uses TRBV29-1 and TRBJ2-2, with no clear D. The CDR3 runs 12 residues. The germline V gene has CDR1 SQVTM and CDR2 ANQGSEA. Trimming took 7 bases from V and 3 from J, leaving 9 bases between them. CDR3 in DNA: TGCAGCGCCCGGTACCACACCGGGGAGCTGTTTTTT. Its translation is CSARYHTGELFF.

This clonotype was seen more than once but under ten times. The V gene is TRBV12-3 or TRBV12-4, the J gene TRBJ2-3; 15 positions agree with TRBD2. Trimming took 7 bases from V and 6 from J; bases not matched to a gene: 11. The length of the CDR3 is 17 residues. The CDR3 region has the DNA TGTGCCAGCACCCTCGGGGGACTAGCGGGGGGCAAGGATACGCAGTATTTT. This encodes CASTLGGLAGGKDTQYF.

The gene calls are TRBV2 and TRBJ2-3; D not certain. CDR3 length: 12 residues. Per the germline V gene, CDR1 is SNHLY and CDR2 is FYNNEI. Between the trimmed V and J ends, which lost 6 bases and 0 bases, there was a span of 4 bases. The CDR3 DNA reads TGTGCCAGCAGGGTGAGCACAGATACGCAGTATTTT. The encoded protein is CASRVSTDTQYF.

The chain carries TRBV5-1 and TRBJ2-7, with a weak D call TRBD1 (5 bases). From germline, CDR1 is SGHRS and CDR2 YFSETQ. CDR3 length: 14 residues. With 4 bases removed from V and 3 bases from J, the gap between germline ends came to 14 bases. CDR3 bases: TGCGCCAGCAGCCCCCCGACAGCTCACTACGAGCAGTACTTC. Residues: CASSPPTAHYEQYF.

The V call is TRBV20-1, the J call TRBJ2-1; D gene uncertain. V gave up 1 base and J gave up 7 bases, with 17 bases separating them. CDR3 size: 15 residues. The germline V gene has CDR1 DFQATT and CDR2 SNEGSKA (reference sequence). DNA of the CDR3: TGCAGTGCTAGAGGAATCCTAGGACGCCAAAATGAGCAGTTCTTC. Protein sequence: CSARGILGRQNEQFF.

The chain links TRBV5-1 to TRBJ2-2, with D hard to call. The V and J ends lost 2 bases and 2 bases respectively, with 7 bases between them. CDR3 size: 14 residues. Germline V gene lookup returns CDR1 SGHRS and CDR2 YFSETQ. CDR3 sequence: CASSFSGNTGELFF. The DNA for the CDR3 is TGCGCCAGCAGCTTTTCCGGAAACACCGGGGAGCTGTTTTTT.

The chain combines TRBV5-1 with TRBJ2-1, with D perhaps TRBD1 (6 bases). The germline V gene has CDR1 SGHRS and CDR2 YFSETQ. The CDR3 length is 14 residues. V was clipped by 4 bases and J by 7 bases, with 15 bases between them. The CDR3 DNA sequence: TGCGCCAGCAGCGCTGGACAGATTACAAATGAGCAGTTCTTC. Its protein product is CASSAGQITNEQFF.

The CDR3 DNA reads as TGTGCCACCAGTGACAGCGGACAGGGGTTCTACGAGCAGTACTTC. Its protein product is CATSDSGQGFYEQYF. V gene TRBV24-1 combines with J gene TRBJ2-7; 9 bases match TRBD1. Germline CDR1 and CDR2: KGHDR and SFDVKD. The CDR3 is 15 residues long. V trimming: 4 bases; J trimming: 3 bases; junction bases outside the gene matches: 6.

This clonotype was counted at least ten times. The J gene is TRBJ2-1, the V gene TRBV5-1, with D maybe TRBD2 (6 bases). Looked up from germline, CDR1 is SGHRS and CDR2 is YFSETQ. The CDR3 has 16 amino acids. The V end was cut by 0 bases, the J end by 0 bases, with 10 bases between. Written as DNA, the CDR3 is TGCGCCAGCAGCTTGGGGGCGGGGAGCTCCTACAATGAGCAGTTCTTC. It specifies CASSLGAGSSYNEQFF.

The CDR3 here is CAIKLTPGLASTDTQYF. CDR3 DNA: TGTGCCATCAAACTGACGCCGGGACTAGCTAGCACAGATACGCAGTATTTT. The J gene is TRBJ2-3, the V gene TRBV10-3; 9 bases fit TRBD2. Per the germline V gene, CDR1 is ENHRY and CDR2 is SYGVKD. The CDR3 has 17 amino acids. The V and J ends lost 7 bases and 0 bases, in that order; junction bases with no gene match: 11.

V and J are TRBV12-5 and TRBJ2-1; D tentatively fits TRBD1 or TRBD2 (5 bases each). Germline V gene sequence: CDR1 LGHNT, CDR2 FRNRAP. V was cut by 1 base and J by 7 bases, with 11 bases left in between. CDR3 length equals 14 residues. The CDR3 loop is CASGLAGTDNEQFF. CDR3 bases: TGTGCTAGTGGTTTGGCCGGGACCGATAATGAGCAGTTCTTC.

The CDR3 reads CASSLIGGAIRETQYF. The DNA of the CDR3 is TGCGCCAGCAGCTTGATTGGGGGAGCAATCCGAGAGACCCAGTACTTC. The chain carries TRBV5-1 and TRBJ2-5, with D tentatively TRBD1 or TRBD2 (5 bases each). V lost 1 base and J 4 bases, leaving 17 bases between the germline ends. The CDR3 totals 16 residues. Germline V gives CDR1 SGHRS, CDR2 YFSETQ.